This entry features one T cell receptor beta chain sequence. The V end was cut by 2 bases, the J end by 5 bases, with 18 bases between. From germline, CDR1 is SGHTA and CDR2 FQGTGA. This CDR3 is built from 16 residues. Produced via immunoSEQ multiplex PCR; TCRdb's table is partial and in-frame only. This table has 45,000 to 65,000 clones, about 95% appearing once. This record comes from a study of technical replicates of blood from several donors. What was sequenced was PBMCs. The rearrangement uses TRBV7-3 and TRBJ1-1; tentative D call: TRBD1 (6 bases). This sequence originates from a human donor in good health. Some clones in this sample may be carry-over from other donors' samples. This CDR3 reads CASSLHTRGGRTEAFF. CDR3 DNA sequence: TGTGCCAGCAGCTTACACACTCGAGGGGGACGGACTGAAGCTTTCTTT.